The next 31 T cell receptor beta chains were all read from a single sample in a study of T cells in Graves' hyperthyroidism and ophthalmopathy. Regions amplified from RNA transcripts were the TCR beta CDR3 regions. HTBI primers were employed in a first-round RT-PCR of the TCR CDR3. TCRdb independently ran MiXCR on the multiplex PCR reads; one entry per CDR3 protein. The profile shows approximately 380,000 distinct CDR3 sequences, roughly 19% of them singletons. Sample: blood. The receptors stem from a woman aged 18-29 years with Graves' hyperthyroidism.

At least ten counts were recorded for this clonotype. The chain combines TRBV13 with TRBJ2-5; a possible D gene is TRBD2 (6 bases). The CDR3 contains 16 residues. V lost 3 bases and J 4 bases, leaving 18 bases between the germline ends. The germline gives CDR1 PRHDT, CDR2 FYEKMQ (reference sequence). The CDR3 DNA reads TGTGCCAGCAGCTTCCACCTTAGGAGGGGCAGAGAGACCCAGTACTTC. It is translated as CASSFHLRRGRETQYF. Full variable domain (missing parts from reference TRBV13 and TRBJ2-5): AAGVIQSPRHLIKEKRETATLKCYPIPRHDTVYWYQQGPGQDPQFLISFYEKMQSDKGSIPDRFSAQQFSDYHSELNMSSLELGDSALYFCASSFHLRRGRETQYFGPGTRLLVL.

This clonotype has ten or more counts. The rearrangement joins TRBV7-8 to TRBJ1-5; tentatively, D is TRBD1 (5 bases). This CDR3 spans 14 amino acids. With 1 base removed from V and 3 bases from J, the gap between germline ends came to 7 bases. Germline values: CDR1 SGHVS, CDR2 FQNEAQ. The CDR3 DNA follows: TGTGCCAGCAGCTTAGTGGGGGACAATCAGCCCCAGCATTTT. Encoded protein: CASSLVGDNQPQHF.

This clonotype came up many times. This sequence joins TRBV24-1 and TRBJ2-5, with 9 bases lining up with TRBD1. The ends lost 1 base at V and 2 bases at J; junction bases unmatched: 10. Germline V gene sequence: CDR1 KGHDR, CDR2 SFDVKD. This CDR3 comprises 18 residues. The CDR3 is CATSDLGEKTGGQETQYF. As DNA, the CDR3 is TGTGCCACCAGTGATTTAGGAGAGAAGACAGGGGGACAAGAGACCCAGTACTTC.

This sequence joins TRBV12-3 or TRBV12-4 and TRBJ2-7; 9 nucleotides agree with TRBD1. V was clipped by 6 bases and J by 3 bases; unmatched bases: 6. The CDR3 is made up of 14 amino acids. The CDR3 DNA follows: TGTGCCAGCAGGCGGACAGGGGTGCACTACGAGCAGTACTTC. This encodes CASRRTGVHYEQYF.

This chain uses TRBV2 with TRBJ2-7; TRBD1 aligns across 9 bases. The V gene's germline CDR1 is SNHLY and CDR2 FYNNEI. Trimming took 7 bases from V and 3 from J; bases not matched to a gene: 7. This CDR3 has 14 amino acids. CDR3 sequence reads: CASTGTGTLYEQYF. Here the CDR3 DNA reads TGTGCCAGCACTGGGACAGGGACGCTCTACGAGCAGTACTTC.

In its sample, this clonotype was seen many times. The chain carries TRBV6-1 and TRBJ1-3; TRBD1 is a possible D gene (5 bases). Germline CDR1 reads MNHNS; CDR2 reads SASEGT. The CDR3 length is 16 residues. V lost 5 bases and J lost 3, with 17 bases in between. The CDR3 DNA reads TGTGCCAGCAGTATGGGGGGTCGGGGCGTTGGAAACACCATATATTTT. This codes for CASSMGGRGVGNTIYF.

This clonotype was counted at least ten times. V usage is TRBV30 and J usage is TRBJ2-5, with D uncertain. Germline V gene sequence: CDR1 GTSNPN, CDR2 SVGIG (reference sequence). The length of the CDR3 is 13 residues. Trimming stripped 1 base from V and 5 bases from J, with 11 bases between. The CDR3 sequence is CAWSGKHGETQYF. The CDR3 DNA reads TGTGCCTGGAGTGGAAAGCACGGCGAGACCCAGTACTTC.

This clonotype has ten or more counts. In DNA, the CDR3 is TGTGCCAGCAGTGACTCGATGGGGAGCACAGATACGCAGTATTTT. Residues: CASSDSMGSTDTQYF. The chain uses TRBV6-4 and TRBJ2-3; D gene ambiguous. Germline V gene lookup returns CDR1 MRHNA and CDR2 SNTAGT. This CDR3 comprises 15 residues. V was trimmed by 0 bases and J by 0 bases, leaving 7 bases between them.

V gene TRBV7-8 combines with J gene TRBJ1-5; D may be TRBD1 (5 bases). The V end was cut by 9 bases, the J end by 10 bases, with 16 bases between. The CDR3 is 12 residues long. Germline CDR1 and CDR2: SGHVS and FQNEAQ. CDR3 loop: CARGGPSTPQHF. As DNA, the CDR3 is TGTGCCAGGGGGGGACCCAGTACCCCCCAGCATTTT.

V usage is TRBV30 and J usage is TRBJ1-2; D gene ambiguous. The germline gives CDR1 GTSNPN, CDR2 SVGIG (reference sequence). The CDR3 length is 13 residues. V was clipped by 3 bases and J by 1 base, with 9 bases between them. CDR3 DNA sequence: TGTGCCTGGAGCGTAGAGAGTAACTATGGCTACACCTTC. Translating gives CAWSVESNYGYTF.

The chain links TRBV30 to TRBJ2-4; 10 bases are a match to TRBD2. CDR1 is GTSNPN, CDR2 SVGIG, per germline (reference sequence). The CDR3 contains 14 residues. V lost 3 bases, J lost 6 bases, and 5 bases stayed unmatched. In DNA form, the CDR3 reads TGTGCCTGGAGAAAGGTAGCGGGGGGAAACATTCAGTACTTC. Amino acid sequence: CAWRKVAGGNIQYF. Based on the CDR3 plus reference TRBV30 and TRBJ2-4, the full variable domain is SQTIHQWPATLVQPVGSPLSLECTVEGTSNPNLYWYRQAAGRGLQLLFYSVGIGQISSEVPQNLSASRPQDRQFILSSKKLLLSDSGFYLCAWRKVAGGNIQYFGAGTRLSVL.

This clonotype appeared many times. The gene calls are TRBV7-8 and TRBJ2-5; 13 nucleotides match TRBD2. The germline V gene has CDR1 SGHVS and CDR2 FQNEAQ. V dropped 5 bases and J dropped 5; count of bases not matched to a gene: 11. The CDR3 runs 17 residues. CDR3 bases: TGTGCCAGCAGCCTGACACTAGCGGGGGGGCCTAGGGAGACCCAGTACTTC. Protein: CASSLTLAGGPRETQYF.

V gene TRBV19 combines with J gene TRBJ2-7, with 8 positions matching TRBD1. The germline V gene encodes CDR1 LNHDA and CDR2 SQIVND (reference sequence). CDR3 size: 13 residues. The V and J ends lost 6 bases and 5 bases, in that order; junction bases with no gene match: 6. This CDR3 is CASRRTGRDEQYF. CDR3 coding DNA: TGTGCCAGTAGGCGGACAGGGCGCGACGAGCAGTACTTC. Full variable domain (missing parts from reference TRBV19 and TRBJ2-7): DGGITQSPKYLFRKEGQNVTLSCEQNLNHDAMYWYRQDPGQGLRLIYYSQIVNDFQKGDIAEGYSVSREKKESFPLTVTSAQKNPTAFYLCASRRTGRDEQYFGPGTRLTVT.

This clonotype showed up many times. V gene TRBV12-3 or TRBV12-4 combines with J gene TRBJ2-7; D possibly corresponds to TRBD1 (6 bases). The germline V and J ends were trimmed by 5 bases and 3 bases, with 11 bases remaining between them. The CDR3 has 13 amino acids. The CDR3, as DNA: TGTGCCAGCAGTCGACAGGACAACTACGAGCAGTACTTC. Residues: CASSRQDNYEQYF.

The chain recombines TRBV28 with TRBJ2-5; D possibly matches TRBD1 or TRBD2 (5 bases each). V lost 5 bases, J lost 5 bases, and 15 bases lay in between. Germline CDR1 and CDR2: MDHEN and SYDVKM. CDR3 length: 14 amino acids. In DNA form, the CDR3 reads TGTGCCAGCAGTGATAGGGACGGGTGGGAGACCCAGTACTTC. Residues: CASSDRDGWETQYF.

This clonotype was picked up many times. V usage is TRBV5-1 and J usage is TRBJ2-7, with 9 bases aligning to TRBD1. Germline trimming cut 3 bases from V and 5 bases from J; bases unmatched to any gene: 6. From germline, CDR1 is SGHRS and CDR2 YFSETQ. The CDR3 is 14 residues long. The CDR3 spells CASSSQGAGDEQYF. In DNA, the CDR3 is TGCGCCAGCAGCTCACAGGGGGCTGGGGACGAGCAGTACTTC. The full variable domain, rest sourced from reference TRBV5-1 and TRBJ2-7, is KAGVTQTPRYLIKTRGQQVTLSCSPISGHRSVSWYQQTPGQGLQFLFEYFSETQRNKGNFPGRFSGRQFSNSRSEMNVSTLELGDSALYLCASSSQGAGDEQYFGPGTRLTVT.

This clonotype was seen more than once but under ten times. The genes are TRBV7-6 and TRBJ1-5, with D maybe TRBD1 (6 bases). CDR3 length: 14 amino acids. Trimming stripped 4 bases from V and 10 bases from J, with 17 bases between. Germline V gene lookup returns CDR1 SGHVS and CDR2 FNYEAQ. CDR3 residues: CASSSLGGPGPQHF. The CDR3 bases are TGTGCCAGCAGCTCCCTTGGGGGGCCCGGCCCCCAGCATTTT.

This clonotype was observed at least ten times. The rearrangement joins TRBV2 to TRBJ1-5, with TRBD1 matching 8 bases. The CDR3 consists of 16 residues. Losses at the gene ends were 6 bases for V and 1 base for J; bases not matched to a gene: 8. Per the germline V gene, CDR1 is SNHLY and CDR2 is FYNNEI. The DNA for the CDR3 is TGTGCCAGCAGATTCCAGGGGGCTTTCAGCAATCAGCCCCAGCATTTT. It specifies CASRFQGAFSNQPQHF. Using reference TRBV2 and TRBJ1-5 for the parts outside the CDR3, the full variable domain is EPEVTQTPSHQVTQMGQEVILRCVPISNHLYFYWYRQILGQKVEFLVSFYNNEISEKSEIFDDQFSVERPDGSNFTLKIRSTKLEDSAMYFCASRFQGAFSNQPQHFGDGTRLSIL.

This clonotype was observed at least ten times. This chain joins TRBV18 and TRBJ1-5, with D uncertain. The CDR3 is made up of 14 amino acids. CDR1 is KGHSH, CDR2 LQKENI, per germline. V was trimmed by 4 bases and J by 6 bases, leaving 13 bases between them. This chain's CDR3 is CASSLGGSSQPQHF. The CDR3 coding sequence is TGTGCCAGCTCACTAGGCGGGTCCAGTCAGCCCCAGCATTTT.

This clonotype appeared a few times. The junction differs from germline at one of its ends, possibly a read error. The genes are TRBV28 and TRBJ2-2; weak D call: TRBD2 (6 bases). CDR1 and CDR2 (germline): MDHEN, SYDVKM. The CDR3 length is 14 residues. Here the CDR3 reads CASSQDSATGGLFF. DNA of the CDR3: TGTGCCAGCAGCCAAGACAGTGCCACCGGGGGGCTGTTTTTT.

The genes are TRBV19 and TRBJ2-4, with 10 positions matching TRBD1. CDR3 length: 16 residues. Germline CDR1 and CDR2: LNHDA and SQIVND (reference sequence). J lost 7 bases, V lost 3 bases, and 9 bases had no gene match. CDR3 sequence (DNA): TGTGCCAGTAGTATCCCCGGACAGGGGGTGGGGAACATTCAGTACTTC. This translates into CASSIPGQGVGNIQYF.

This clonotype came up many times. The CDR3 nucleotides are TGCAGTGCTAGAGGGGGACACCTCTCTGGGGCCAACGTCCTGACTTTC. This translates into CSARGGHLSGANVLTF. The V and J genes are TRBV20-1 and TRBJ2-6, with D possibly TRBD1 on 6 matching bases. Trimming shortened V by 1 base and J by 0 bases, and 10 bases separated the two germline ends. CDR1 DFQATT and CDR2 SNEGSKA come from the germline V gene (reference sequence). There are 16 residues in the CDR3.

This clonotype was seen repeatedly, ten times or more. J is TRBJ2-3 and V is TRBV10-1; D possibly matches TRBD1 or TRBD2 (5 bases each). This CDR3 is built from 14 residues. The germline V and J ends were trimmed by 4 bases and 5 bases, with 13 bases remaining between them. Germline CDR1 is WNHNN and CDR2 is SYGVQD (reference sequence). CDR3 nucleotide sequence: TGCGCCAGCAGTGGAGGGGCCCTCGAAGATACGCAGTATTTT. This gives the protein CASSGGALEDTQYF.

Many counts were recorded for this clonotype. V gene TRBV20-1 combines with J gene TRBJ1-1, with D uncertain. This CDR3 has 14 residues. Germline V gene data show CDR1 as DFQATT and CDR2 as SNEGSKA (reference sequence). The V end was cut by 6 bases, the J end by 3 bases, with 17 bases between. CDR3 sequence reads: CSATPQLPHTEAFF. The CDR3, as DNA: TGCAGTGCCACCCCACAACTACCGCACACTGAAGCTTTCTTT.

The sample holds many counts of this clonotype. This CDR3 is CATNSLSVASGNTIYF. CDR3 in DNA: TGTGCCACCAACAGTCTATCCGTAGCCTCTGGAAACACCATATATTTT. The chain joins TRBV15 to TRBJ1-3, with D hard to call. The CDR3 totals 16 residues. V was clipped by 7 bases and J by 0 bases, with 16 bases between them. CDR1 LNHNV and CDR2 YYDKDF come from the germline V gene (reference sequence).

This clonotype occurred many times. J is TRBJ1-5 and V is TRBV28; D may be TRBD1 (6 bases). The CDR3 has 15 amino acids. The V end was cut by 5 bases, the J end by 5 bases, with 16 bases between. Germline loops: CDR1 MDHEN, CDR2 SYDVKM. The CDR3 nucleotides are TGTGCCAGCAGTGTTCAGGGGTTCGAGGATCAGCCCCAGCATTTT. It yields the protein CASSVQGFEDQPQHF.

The J gene is TRBJ1-1, the V gene TRBV7-9; perhaps TRBD1 as D (5 bases). From germline, CDR1 is SEHNR and CDR2 FQNEAQ (reference sequence). The CDR3 contains 12 residues. Trimming shortened V by 10 bases and J by 6 bases, and 15 bases separated the two germline ends. The CDR3 DNA reads TGTGCCACGGGGGGTCTTCCCTCTGAAGCTTTCTTT. Encoded protein: CATGGLPSEAFF.

This clonotype was detected once. The gene calls are TRBV11-2 and TRBJ2-5, with unresolved D. The germline gives CDR1 SGHAT, CDR2 FQNNGV. CDR3 length: 11 amino acids. Between the trimmed V and J ends, which lost 7 bases and 7 bases, there was a span of 10 bases. CDR3 sequence: CASIKSGTQYF. For the CDR3, the DNA is TGTGCCAGCATAAAATCGGGGACCCAGTACTTC. Looking up the rest from reference TRBV11-2 and TRBJ2-5 gives the full variable domain: EAGVAQSPRYKIIEKRQSVAFWCNPISGHATLYWYQQILGQGPKLLIQFQNNGVVDDSQLPKDRFSAERLKGVDSTLKIQPAKLEDSAVYLCASIKSGTQYFGPGTRLLVL.

The V and J genes are TRBV18 and TRBJ1-1; weak D call: TRBD1 (5 bases). Per germline, CDR1 KGHSH and CDR2 LQKENI. With 3 bases removed from V and 1 base from J, the gap between germline ends came to 9 bases. There are 14 residues in the CDR3. CDR3 sequence: CASSPRGENTEAFF. The DNA for the CDR3 is TGTGCCAGCTCACCGAGAGGGGAGAACACTGAAGCTTTCTTT. Full variable domain (missing parts from reference TRBV18 and TRBJ1-1): NAGVMQNPRHLVRRRGQEARLRCSPMKGHSHVYWYRQLPEEGLKFMVYLQKENIIDESGMPKERFSAEFPKEGPSILRIQQVVRGDSAAYFCASSPRGENTEAFFGQGTRLTVV.

Turning to this clonotype: A much larger clone lies one base from this, so it may be a read error. The chain has TRBV24-1 and TRBJ2-5; TRBD1 aligns across 10 bases. From germline, CDR1 is KGHDR and CDR2 SFDVKD. This CDR3 is built from 14 residues. CDR3 residues: CVTSDGTGEDDQYF. The CDR3 DNA follows: TGTGTCACCAGTGACGGGACAGGGGAAGACGACCAGTACTTC.

Many counts were recorded for this clonotype. The chain has TRBV6-5 and TRBJ1-5, with D unclear. In germline, CDR1 is MNHEY, CDR2 SVGAGI. The CDR3 is 13 amino acids. V lost 8 bases and J 6 bases, leaving 14 bases between the germline ends. The CDR3 reads CASSSGVVQPQHF. In nucleotides, the CDR3 is TGTGCCAGCTCCTCTGGGGTGGTTCAGCCCCAGCATTTT.